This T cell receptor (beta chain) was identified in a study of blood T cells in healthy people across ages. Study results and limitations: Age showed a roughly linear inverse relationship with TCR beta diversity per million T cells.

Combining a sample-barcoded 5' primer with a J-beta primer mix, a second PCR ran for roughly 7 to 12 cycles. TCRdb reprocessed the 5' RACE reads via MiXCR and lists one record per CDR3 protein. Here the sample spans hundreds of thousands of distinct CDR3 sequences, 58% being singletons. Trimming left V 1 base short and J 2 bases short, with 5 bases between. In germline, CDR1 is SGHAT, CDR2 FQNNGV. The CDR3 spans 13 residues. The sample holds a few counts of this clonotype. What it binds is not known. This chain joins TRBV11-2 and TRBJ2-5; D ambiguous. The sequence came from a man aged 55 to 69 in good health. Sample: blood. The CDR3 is CASSLGMQETQYF. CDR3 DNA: TGTGCCAGCAGCTTAGGGATGCAAGAGACCCAGTACTTC.